This TCR beta chain was profiled in a study of OX40 agonist ivuxolimab in advanced cancers. Background on the study: It was permissible to have had prior anti-PD-1, anti-PD-L1 or anti-CTLA-4 therapy, and approximately 38% had some. Findings and caveats of the study: CD8+ T cells averaged more expanded clones than CD4+. Low levels of normalized T-cell clonal expansion also appeared in some nonresponders.

Of note for this clone: Its antigen is still unknown.

The CDR3 extends over 15 amino acids. CDR1 and CDR2 (germline): MGHRA, YSYEKL. Trimming removed 4 bases from V and 2 bases from J, with 15 bases in between. TCRdb's copy holds only in-frame clones and misses some; the assay was immunoSEQ multiplex PCR. The sample records fewer than 75,000 clones, 91% being singletons. This sample comprised CD4+ or CD8+ T cells sorted from blood, obtained in a trial of the OX40 agonist ivuxolimab. This clonotype was sampled from an adult with an advanced solid tumor such as melanoma, head and neck, liver or kidney cancer. The chain recombines TRBV4-1 with TRBJ2-7; tentatively, D is TRBD2 (5 bases). CDR3 bases: TGCGCCAGCAGCCTCGGAATAGCGAACCCCTACGAGCAGTACTTC. It translates to CASSLGIANPYEQYF.